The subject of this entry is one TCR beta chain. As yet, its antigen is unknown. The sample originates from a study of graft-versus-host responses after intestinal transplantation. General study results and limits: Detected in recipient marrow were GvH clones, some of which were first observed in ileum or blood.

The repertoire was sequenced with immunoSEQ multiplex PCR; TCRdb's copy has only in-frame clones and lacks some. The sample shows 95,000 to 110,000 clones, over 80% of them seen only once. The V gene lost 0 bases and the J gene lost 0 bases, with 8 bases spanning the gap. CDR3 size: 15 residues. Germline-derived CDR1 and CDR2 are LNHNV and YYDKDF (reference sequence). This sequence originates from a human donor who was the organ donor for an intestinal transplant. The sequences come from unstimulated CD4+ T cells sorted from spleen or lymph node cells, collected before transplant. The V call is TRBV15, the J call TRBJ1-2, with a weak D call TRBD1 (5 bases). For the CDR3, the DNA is TGTGCCACCAGCAGAGAGGGGGGAGCTAACTATGGCTACACCTTC. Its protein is CATSREGGANYGYTF.